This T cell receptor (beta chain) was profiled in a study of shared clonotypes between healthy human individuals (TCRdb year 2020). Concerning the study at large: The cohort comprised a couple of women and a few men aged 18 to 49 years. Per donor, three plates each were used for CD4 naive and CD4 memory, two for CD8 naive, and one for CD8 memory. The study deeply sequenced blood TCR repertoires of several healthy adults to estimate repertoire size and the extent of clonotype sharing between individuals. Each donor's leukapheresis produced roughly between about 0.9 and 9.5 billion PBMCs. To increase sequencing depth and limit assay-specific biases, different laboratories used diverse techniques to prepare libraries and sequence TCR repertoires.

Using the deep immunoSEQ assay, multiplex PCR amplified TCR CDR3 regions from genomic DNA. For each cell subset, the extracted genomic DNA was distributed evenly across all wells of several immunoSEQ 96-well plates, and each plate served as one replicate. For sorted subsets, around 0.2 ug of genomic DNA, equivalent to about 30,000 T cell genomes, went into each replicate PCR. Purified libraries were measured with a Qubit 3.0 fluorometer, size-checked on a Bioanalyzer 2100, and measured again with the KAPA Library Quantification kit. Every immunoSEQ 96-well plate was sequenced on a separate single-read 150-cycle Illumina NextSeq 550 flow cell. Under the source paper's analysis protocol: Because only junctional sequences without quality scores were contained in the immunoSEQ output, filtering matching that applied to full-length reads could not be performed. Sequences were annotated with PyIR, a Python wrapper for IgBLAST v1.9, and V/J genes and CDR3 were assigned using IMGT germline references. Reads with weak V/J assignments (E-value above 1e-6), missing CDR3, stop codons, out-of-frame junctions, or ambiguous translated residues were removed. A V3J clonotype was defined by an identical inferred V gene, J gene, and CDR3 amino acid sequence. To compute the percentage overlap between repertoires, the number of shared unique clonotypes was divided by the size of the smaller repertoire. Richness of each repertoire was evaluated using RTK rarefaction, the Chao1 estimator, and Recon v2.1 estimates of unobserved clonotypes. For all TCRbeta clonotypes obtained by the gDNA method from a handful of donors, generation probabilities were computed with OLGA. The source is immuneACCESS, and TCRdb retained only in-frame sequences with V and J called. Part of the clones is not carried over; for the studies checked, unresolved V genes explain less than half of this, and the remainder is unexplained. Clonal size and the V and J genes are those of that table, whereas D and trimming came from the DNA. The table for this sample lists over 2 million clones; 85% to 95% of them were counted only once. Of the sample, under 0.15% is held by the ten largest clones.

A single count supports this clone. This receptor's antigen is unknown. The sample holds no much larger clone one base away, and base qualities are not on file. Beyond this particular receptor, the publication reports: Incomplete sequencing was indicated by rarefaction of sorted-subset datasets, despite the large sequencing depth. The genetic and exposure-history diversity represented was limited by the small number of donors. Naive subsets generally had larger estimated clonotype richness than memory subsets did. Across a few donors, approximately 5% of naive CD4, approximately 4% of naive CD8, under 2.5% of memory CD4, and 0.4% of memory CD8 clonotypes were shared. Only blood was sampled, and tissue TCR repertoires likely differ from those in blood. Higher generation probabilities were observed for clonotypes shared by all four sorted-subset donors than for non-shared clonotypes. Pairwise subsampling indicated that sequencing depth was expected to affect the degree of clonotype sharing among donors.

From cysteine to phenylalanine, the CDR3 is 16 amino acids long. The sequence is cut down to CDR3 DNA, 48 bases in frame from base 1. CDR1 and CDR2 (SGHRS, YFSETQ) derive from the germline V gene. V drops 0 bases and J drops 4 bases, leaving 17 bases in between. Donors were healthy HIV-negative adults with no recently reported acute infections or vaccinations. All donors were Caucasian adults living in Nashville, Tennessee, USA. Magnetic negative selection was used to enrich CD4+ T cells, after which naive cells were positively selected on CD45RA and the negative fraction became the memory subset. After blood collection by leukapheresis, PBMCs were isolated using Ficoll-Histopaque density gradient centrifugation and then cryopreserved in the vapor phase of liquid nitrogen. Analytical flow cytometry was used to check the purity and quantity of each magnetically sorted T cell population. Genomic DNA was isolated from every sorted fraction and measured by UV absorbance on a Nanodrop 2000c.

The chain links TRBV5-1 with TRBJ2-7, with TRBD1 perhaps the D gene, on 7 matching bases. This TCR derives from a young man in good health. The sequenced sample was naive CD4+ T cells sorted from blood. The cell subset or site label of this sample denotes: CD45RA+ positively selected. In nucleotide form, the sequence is TGCGCCAGCAGCTTGGGCCCCTTACAGGGGAGGTACGAGCAGTACTTC. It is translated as CASSLGPLQGRYEQYF.